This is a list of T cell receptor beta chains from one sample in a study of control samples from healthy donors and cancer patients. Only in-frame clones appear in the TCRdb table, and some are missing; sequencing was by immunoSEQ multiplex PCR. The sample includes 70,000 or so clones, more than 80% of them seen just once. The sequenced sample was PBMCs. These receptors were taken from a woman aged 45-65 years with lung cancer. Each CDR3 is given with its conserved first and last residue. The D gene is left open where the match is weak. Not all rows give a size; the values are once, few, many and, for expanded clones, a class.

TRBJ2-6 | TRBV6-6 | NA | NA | TGTGCCAGCAGTCTCGAGGGGGGAATCTCTGGGGCCAACGTCCTGACTTTC | CASSLEGGISGANVLTF
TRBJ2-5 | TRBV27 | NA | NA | TGTGCCAGCAGTCACGGACAGATTCAAGAGACCCAGTACTTC | CASSHGQIQETQYF
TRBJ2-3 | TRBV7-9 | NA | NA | TGTGCCAGCAAATATGGTAGCCCCGCAGATACGCAGTATTTT | CASKYGSPADTQYF
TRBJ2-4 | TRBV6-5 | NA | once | TGTGCCAGCAGAACATCCAGGGAAACCAAAAACATTCAGTACTTC | CASRTSRETKNIQYF
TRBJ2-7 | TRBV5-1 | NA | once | TGCGCCAGCAGCTTGGGAACTGGGGCCAACGAGCAGTACTTC | CASSLGTGANEQYF
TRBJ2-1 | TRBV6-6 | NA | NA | TGTGCCAGCAGTTTTCCGTCGGGCCCGGCCAATGAGCAGTTCTTC | CASSFPSGPANEQFF
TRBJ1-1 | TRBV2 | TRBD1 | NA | TGTGCCAGCAGCGATGGGACAGGCCGTTCTGAAGCTTTCTTT | CASSDGTGRSEAFF
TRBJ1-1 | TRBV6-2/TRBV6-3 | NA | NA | TGTGCCAGCAGTTACATCGCGACAGGTGGGACTGAAGCTTTCTTT | CASSYIATGGTEAFF
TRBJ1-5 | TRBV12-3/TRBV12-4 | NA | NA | TGTGCCAGCAGTTTGGGACACAATCAGCCCCAGCATTTT | CASSLGHNQPQHF
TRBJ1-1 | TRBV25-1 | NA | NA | TGTGCCAGCAGTCAAGGGAGCACTGAAGCTTTCTTT | CASSQGSTEAFF
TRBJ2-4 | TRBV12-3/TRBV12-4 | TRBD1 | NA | TGTGCCAGCAGTGGACAGGGGACCACTATTCAGTACTTC | CASSGQGTTIQYF
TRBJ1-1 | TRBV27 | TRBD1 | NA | TGTGCCAGCAGGCCCACAGGGGGGTACACTGAAGCTTTCTTT | CASRPTGGYTEAFF
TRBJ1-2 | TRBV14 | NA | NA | TGTGCCAGCAGCCAATTCTCAAAAGCGTCTGATGGCTACACCTTC | CASSQFSKASDGYTF
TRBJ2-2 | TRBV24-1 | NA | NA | TGTGCCACCAGTGATTTGAAGGTACAGGGAGGAACCGGGGAGCTGTTTTTT | CATSDLKVQGGTGELFF
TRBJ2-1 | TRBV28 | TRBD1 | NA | TGTGCCAGCAGTTTGACGGGACAGGGAAAGAACAATGAGCAGTTCTTC | CASSLTGQGKNNEQFF
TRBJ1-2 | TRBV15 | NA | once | TGTGCCACCAGCCCCCCCTCAGTCGGGGTCTATGGCTACACCTTC | CATSPPSVGVYGYTF
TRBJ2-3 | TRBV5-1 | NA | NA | TGCGCCAGCAGAAAGGAGGCGACAGATACGCAGTATTTT | CASRKEATDTQYF
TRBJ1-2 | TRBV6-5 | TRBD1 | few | TGTGCCAGCACCGGACAGGGAACTGGCTACACCTTC | CASTGQGTGYTF
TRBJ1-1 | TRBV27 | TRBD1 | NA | TGTGCCAGCAGTTTAAGGGGGACAGGGACCACTGAAGCTTTCTTT | CASSLRGTGTTEAFF
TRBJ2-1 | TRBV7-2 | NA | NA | TGTGCCAGCAGCTTCCTCAGGTTCTCCTACAATGAGCAGTTCTTC | CASSFLRFSYNEQFF
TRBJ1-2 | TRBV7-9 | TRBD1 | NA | TGTGCCAGCAGCAGCTTACAGGGGGCTAAAGGCTACACCTTC | CASSSLQGAKGYTF
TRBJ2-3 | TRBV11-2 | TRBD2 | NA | TGTGCCAGCAGCCCGGGGGGGCCGGGAGATACGCAGTATTTT | CASSPGGPGDTQYF
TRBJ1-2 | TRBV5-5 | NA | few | TGTGCCAGCAGCCCAGGACAGCTCGGGACCATGCGTGGCTACACCTTC | CASSPGQLGTMRGYTF
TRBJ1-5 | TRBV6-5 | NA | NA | TGTGCCAGCCAACAGGGAAATCAGCCCCAGCATTTT | CASQQGNQPQHF
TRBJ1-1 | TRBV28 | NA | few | TGTGCCAGCAGGTTGATGAACACTGAAGCTTTCTTT | CASRLMNTEAFF
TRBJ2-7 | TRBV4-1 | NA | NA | TGCGCCAGCAGCCAAGGTGGAGGGAGCTCCTACGAGCAGTACTTC | CASSQGGGSSYEQYF
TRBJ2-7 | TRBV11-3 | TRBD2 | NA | TGTGCCAGCAGTTCTACTAGCGACTACGAGCAGTACTTC | CASSSTSDYEQYF
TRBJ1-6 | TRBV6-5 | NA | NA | TGTGCCAGCATCGGGCCCGACTGGGATAATTCACCCCTCCACTTT | CASIGPDWDNSPLHF
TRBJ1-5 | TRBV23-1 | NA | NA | TGCGCCAGCACCTACAGCCTCAATCAGCCCCAGCATTTT | CASTYSLNQPQHF
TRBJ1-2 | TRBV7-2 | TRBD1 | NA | TGTGCCAGCAGCTTAGGGCAGGGGGCGAACTATGGCTACACCTTC | CASSLGQGANYGYTF
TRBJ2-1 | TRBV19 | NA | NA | TGTGCCAGTAGTATAGGGTCGACTACCGTCAAGTTCTTC | CASSIGSTTVKFF
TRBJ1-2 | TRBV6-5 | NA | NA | TGTGCCGCCTCGGGCGGGGACTATGGCTACACCTTC | CAASGGDYGYTF
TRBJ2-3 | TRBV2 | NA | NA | TGTGCCAGCAGCGAATTACAGGGCTCCACAGATACGCAGTATTTT | CASSELQGSTDTQYF
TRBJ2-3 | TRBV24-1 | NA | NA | TGTGCCACATCTAATCCGGGACTCAGCACAGATACGCAGTATTTT | CATSNPGLSTDTQYF
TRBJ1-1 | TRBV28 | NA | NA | TGTGCCAGCAGTTTCACCGGATTCCTGAACACTGAAGCTTTCTTT | CASSFTGFLNTEAFF
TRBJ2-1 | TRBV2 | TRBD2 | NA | TGTGCCAGCGAGGGTACTAGCGGATACAATGAGCAGTTCTTC | CASEGTSGYNEQFF
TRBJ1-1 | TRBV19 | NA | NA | TGTGCCAGTAAGACTATACAGGTGAACACTGAAGCTTTCTTT | CASKTIQVNTEAFF
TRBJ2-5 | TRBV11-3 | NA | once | TGTGCCAGCAGCTTAGGAGAGGGTGCTTACCAAGAGACCCAGTACTTC | CASSLGEGAYQETQYF
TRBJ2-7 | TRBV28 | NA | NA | TGTGCCAGCAGTTGGGGGGGGGCTTACTCCTACGAGCAGTACTTC | CASSWGGAYSYEQYF